Each of the 6 T cell receptor beta chains below was sequenced from the same sample in a study of T cell changes during pregnancy in multiple sclerosis. Generated by immunoSEQ multiplex PCR, the TCRdb table keeps only in-frame clones and is missing some. The data show around 32,000 clones, with roughly nine tenths seen just once and 11% held by the top ten. The sequencing here drew on CD8+ T cells from peripheral blood mononuclear cells, taken in the third trimester of pregnancy. All receptors derive from a female donor with multiple sclerosis, enrolled in a pregnancy study.

This chain uses TRBV4-1 with TRBJ1-2; 7 nucleotides match TRBD1. Germline loops: CDR1 MGHRA, CDR2 YSYEKL. J was trimmed by 6 bases and V by 0 bases; bases with no gene match: 7. The CDR3 runs 15 residues. The CDR3 loop reads CASSQEQGRVNGYTF. DNA for the CDR3: TGCGCCAGCAGCCAAGAACAGGGGCGGGTTAATGGCTACACCTTC.

The chain couples TRBV5-4 to TRBJ2-7; D remains unclear. Trimming removed 4 bases at V and 3 bases at J, with 11 bases between. This CDR3 comprises 13 residues. From germline, CDR1 is SGHNT and CDR2 YYREEE (reference sequence). In DNA form, the CDR3 reads TGTGCCAGCAGCGAGGATGGCAGCTACGAGCAGTACTTC. The encoded protein is CASSEDGSYEQYF.

V is TRBV5-1 and J is TRBJ2-7, with TRBD1 identical over 7 bases. V shed 6 bases and J 6 bases; nucleotides not matched to a gene: 9. Germline V gene lookup returns CDR1 SGHRS and CDR2 YFSETQ. The CDR3 covers 13 residues. The CDR3, as DNA: TGCGCCAGCAAAGACAGGGAGCTACCCGAGCAGTACTTC. Translated: CASKDRELPEQYF. The complete variable domain, with remaining parts taken from reference TRBV5-1 and TRBJ2-7, reads KAGVTQTPRYLIKTRGQQVTLSCSPISGHRSVSWYQQTPGQGLQFLFEYFSETQRNKGNFPGRFSGRQFSNSRSEMNVSTLELGDSALYLCASKDRELPEQYFGPGTRLTVT.

This clone is a singleton in its sample. The J gene is TRBJ1-5, the V gene TRBV6-1; 7 bases fit TRBD1. The CDR3 runs to 17 residues. Trimming removed 2 bases from V and 0 bases from J; junction bases left unmatched: 7. Per germline, CDR1 MNHNS and CDR2 SASEGT. The CDR3 DNA reads as TGTGCCAGCAGTGAACACGGGACAGAGAATAGCAATCAGCCCCAGCATTTT. Protein product: CASSEHGTENSNQPQHF.

This sequence joins TRBV19 and TRBJ1-1; 7 nucleotides line up with TRBD1. Germline V gene lookup returns CDR1 LNHDA and CDR2 SQIVND (reference sequence). The CDR3 is made up of 16 amino acids. V was pared by 4 bases and J by 5 bases, with 13 bases of the junction left unmatched. CDR3 sequence (DNA): TGTGCCAGTAGTACCCCGGACGGCAGGGGGTTTACTGAAGCTTTCTTT. It translates to CASSTPDGRGFTEAFF. Using reference TRBV19 and TRBJ1-1 for the parts outside the CDR3, the full variable domain is DGGITQSPKYLFRKEGQNVTLSCEQNLNHDAMYWYRQDPGQGLRLIYYSQIVNDFQKGDIAEGYSVSREKKESFPLTVTSAQKNPTAFYLCASSTPDGRGFTEAFFGQGTRLTVV.

The chain couples TRBV30 to TRBJ1-4; TRBD1 matches at 9 bases. The CDR3 is 12 residues long. Trimming removed 8 bases from V and 5 bases from J; junction bases left unmatched: 3. Germline CDR1 reads GTSNPN; CDR2 reads SVGIG (reference sequence). The CDR3 region is CAQTGGNEKLFF. CDR3 sequence (DNA): TGTGCCCAGACAGGGGGAAATGAAAAACTGTTTTTT. Full variable domain (missing parts from reference TRBV30 and TRBJ1-4): SQTIHQWPATLVQPVGSPLSLECTVEGTSNPNLYWYRQAAGRGLQLLFYSVGIGQISSEVPQNLSASRPQDRQFILSSKKLLLSDSGFYLCAQTGGNEKLFFGSGTQLSVL.